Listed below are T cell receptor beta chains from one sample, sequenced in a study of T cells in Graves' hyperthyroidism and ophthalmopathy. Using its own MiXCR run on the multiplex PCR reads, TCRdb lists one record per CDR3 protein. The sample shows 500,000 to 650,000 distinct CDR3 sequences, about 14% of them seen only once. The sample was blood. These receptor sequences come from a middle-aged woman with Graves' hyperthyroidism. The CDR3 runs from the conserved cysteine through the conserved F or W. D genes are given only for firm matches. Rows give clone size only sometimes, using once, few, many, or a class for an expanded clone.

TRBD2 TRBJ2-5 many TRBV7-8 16 TGTGCCAGCAGCCCCGGGACTAGCGGGAGATCTGAGACCCAGTACTTC CASSPGTSGRSETQYF
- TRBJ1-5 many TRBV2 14 TGTGCCAGCAGTGCTGGGGACGTCGCACAGCCCCAGCATTTT CASSAGDVAQPQHF
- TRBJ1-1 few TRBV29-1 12 TGCAGCACAACGGCCTTGAACACTGAAGCTTTCTTT CSTTALNTEAFF
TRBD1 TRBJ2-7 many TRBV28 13 TGTGCCAGCAGATCGGGACAGGGCCACGAGCAGTACTTC CASRSGQGHEQYF
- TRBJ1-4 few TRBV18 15 TGTGCCAGCTCAAGGGGCCTTGCAACTAATGAAAAACTGTTTTTT CASSRGLATNEKLFF
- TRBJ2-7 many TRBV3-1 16 TGTGCCAGCAGCCAAGAGGTTCTAGCGAGAACCTACGAGCAGTACTTC CASSQEVLARTYEQYF
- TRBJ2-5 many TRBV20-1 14 TGCAGTGCTAGGAGTGCCAGGGAAAAAGAGACCCAGTACTTC CSARSAREKETQYF
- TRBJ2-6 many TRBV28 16 TGTGCCAGCAGGCCCAGGGCGGGCTCTGGGGCCAACGTCCTGACTTTC CASRPRAGSGANVLTF
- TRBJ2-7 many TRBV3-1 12 TGTGCCAGCAGCCAAGTCAGCTCCGAGCAGTACTTC CASSQVSSEQYF
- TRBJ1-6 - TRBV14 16 TGTGCCAGCAGCCCGGGGAGGATAGATGGGGATTCACCCCTCCACTTT CASSPGRIDGDSPLHF
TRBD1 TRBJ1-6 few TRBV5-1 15 TGCGCCAGCAGCTTGGACAGGGGGCCGAATTCACCCCTCCACTTT CASSLDRGPNSPLHF
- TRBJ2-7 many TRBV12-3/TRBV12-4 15 TGTGCCAGCAGTTTATCCGGGGGAAGGAAATACGAGCAGTACTTC CASSLSGGRKYEQYF
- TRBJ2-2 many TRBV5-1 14 TGCGCCAGCAGCTTGGGGTTCGATACCGGGGAGCTGTTTTTT CASSLGFDTGELFF
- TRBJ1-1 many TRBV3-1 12 TGTGCCAGCAGCCGTACAACTACTGAAGCTTTCTTT CASSRTTTEAFF
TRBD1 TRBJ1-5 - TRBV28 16 TGTGCCAGCAGCCCCCAGCCGCGGACAGGTAATCAGCCCCAGCATTTT CASSPQPRTGNQPQHF
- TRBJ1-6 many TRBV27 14 TGTGCCAGCAGTTCAGACAACAGGGTTTCACCCCTCCACTTT CASSSDNRVSPLHF
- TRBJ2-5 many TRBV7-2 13 TGTGCCAGCAGCCCTAGAGCTAGAGAGACCCAGTACTTC CASSPRARETQYF
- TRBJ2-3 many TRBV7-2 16 TGTGCCAGCAGCCTCTGGACTAGGGGGAGCACAGATACGCAGTATTTT CASSLWTRGSTDTQYF
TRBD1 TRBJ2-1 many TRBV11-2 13 TGTGCCAGCAGAACCGGGACAGTTGGTGAGCAGTTCTTC CASRTGTVGEQFF
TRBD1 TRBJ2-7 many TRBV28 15 TGTGCCAGCAGGAAAACGGACAGGGGGGCCTACGAGCAGTACTTC CASRKTDRGAYEQYF
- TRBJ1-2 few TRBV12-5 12 TGTGCTAGTGGTCAAACGGTGGGAGGCTACACCTTC CASGQTVGGYTF
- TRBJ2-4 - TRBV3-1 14 TGTGCCAGCAGCCAAGATCTAGCCAAAAACATTCAGTACTTC CASSQDLAKNIQYF